The next 28 T cell receptor beta chains were all read from a single sample in a study of cytomegalovirus exposure and HLA in healthy donors (dated by TCRdb to 2017 to 2019). Library creation used the immunoSEQ multiplex PCR assay. A mixture of 60 forward primers for TCR Vbeta segments and 13 reverse primers for TCR Jbeta segments was used in the multiplex PCR. This is the immuneACCESS table as TCRdb keeps it, with only in-frame sequences that have V and J called. A part of the clones is gone; compared with another copy, unresolved V genes explain less than half, and the rest is unexplained. The sample table contains around 150,000 clones; only one count was recorded for about 80% of them. Of the sample, approximately 5.1% is held by the ten largest clones. The sequencing input was PBMCs. These receptors all come from a male donor in good health and CMV-seronegative.

This sequence joins TRBV7-9 and TRBJ1-2, with 9 bases identical to TRBD1. V lost 5 bases and J lost 4; bases outside the gene matches: 5. Germline CDR1 SEHNR, CDR2 FQNEAQ (reference sequence). This CDR3 region has 14 residues. The CDR3 region is CASSPTGGVYGYTF. Written as DNA, the CDR3 is TGTGCCAGCAGCCCCACAGGGGGCGTCTATGGCTACACCTTC.

This clone appeared a few times. V gene TRBV12-5 combines with J gene TRBJ1-3; 7 nucleotides line up with TRBD1. The CDR3 has 15 residues. CDR1 and CDR2 (germline): LGHNT, FRNRAP. Trimming cost V 6 bases and J 3 bases; bases outside gene matches: 8. The chain's CDR3 is CASGPDREGGNTIYF. The CDR3 coding sequence is TGTGCTAGTGGCCCTGACAGGGAAGGTGGAAACACCATATATTTT.

Here the CDR3 reads CASSLKYGGSSYTF. CDR3 nucleotide sequence: TGTGCCAGCAGCTTAAAGTACGGAGGGTCGTCGTACACCTTC. The V gene is TRBV5-5, the J gene TRBJ1-2; D is uncertain. The CDR3 covers 14 residues. Deletions cut 2 bases from V and 11 bases from J, with 19 bases between. Per the germline V gene, CDR1 is SGHKS and CDR2 is YYEKEE (reference sequence).

The V call is TRBV19, the J call TRBJ1-1, with D unclear. This CDR3 has 13 residues. The V end was cut by 7 bases, the J end by 1 base, with 10 bases between. Per the germline V gene, CDR1 is LNHDA and CDR2 is SQIVND (reference sequence). The CDR3 reads CASKNLGNTEAFF. CDR3 DNA: TGTGCCAGTAAGAACCTCGGGAACACTGAAGCTTTCTTT.

The chain has TRBV6-5 and TRBJ2-7; D is uncertain. The CDR3 has 12 residues. The V gene's germline CDR1 is MNHEY and CDR2 SVGAGI. Trimming left V 2 bases short and J 4 bases short, with 6 bases between. DNA of the CDR3: TGTGCCAGCAGTTACGTCCTTTACGAGCAGTACTTC. This translates into CASSYVLYEQYF.

The chain couples TRBV4-3 to TRBJ2-7, with D possibly matching TRBD1 (6 bases). Trimming pared 0 bases from V and 4 bases from J, leaving 16 bases between. The germline V gene encodes CDR1 LGHNA and CDR2 YSLEER. The CDR3 sequence is 16 residues long. The CDR3 loop reads CASSQDRQGTFYEQYF. CDR3 in DNA: TGCGCCAGCAGCCAAGACAGGCAGGGGACCTTTTACGAGCAGTACTTC.

The chain links TRBV28 to TRBJ2-7; 7 bases match TRBD1. Per the germline V gene, CDR1 is MDHEN and CDR2 is SYDVKM. Trimming removed 6 bases from V and 3 bases from J; junction bases left unmatched: 14. The CDR3 is 16 residues long. The DNA of the CDR3 is TGTGCCAGCAGAAAAATTAGGGGGCGCTTGGTCTACGAGCAGTACTTC. Amino acids: CASRKIRGRLVYEQYF. The full variable domain, completed using reference TRBV28 and TRBJ2-7, is DVKVTQSSRYLVKRTGEKVFLECVQDMDHENMFWYRQDPGLGLRLIYFSYDVKMKEKGDIPEGYSVSREKKERFSLILESASTNQTSMYLCASRKIRGRLVYEQYFGPGTRLTVT.

V usage is TRBV19 and J usage is TRBJ1-5; no firm D call. Germline CDR1 LNHDA, CDR2 SQIVND (reference sequence). This CDR3 contains 13 residues. V was pared by 5 bases and J by 7 bases, with 12 bases between. The CDR3 DNA sequence: TGTGCCAGTAGTCGACCCGAGGGCCAGCCCCAGCATTTT. Residues: CASSRPEGQPQHF.

This clone has only a few counts. The genes are TRBV30 and TRBJ2-3, with D unclear. Germline CDR1 reads GTSNPN; CDR2 reads SVGIG (reference sequence). Trimming removed 0 bases from V and 5 bases from J, with 9 bases in between. The CDR3 is made up of 13 amino acids. CDR3 nucleotide sequence: TGTGCCTGGAGTGTAAGCTGGAGAGATACGCAGTATTTT. Translated, it gives CAWSVSWRDTQYF.

V is TRBV4-2 and J is TRBJ2-1, with 8 bases that match TRBD1. Germline CDR1 LGHNA, CDR2 YNFKEQ. Trimming at V came to 2 bases and at J to 6 bases, leaving 0 bases not matched to a gene. The CDR3 is 13 amino acids. The CDR3 region has the DNA TGTGCCAGCAGCCAAACAGGGGGCAATGAGCAGTTCTTC. Translated, it gives CASSQTGGNEQFF.

The chain has TRBV6-5 and TRBJ1-3, with D uncertain. Trimming left V 2 bases short and J 3 bases short, with 5 bases between. The CDR3 is made up of 13 amino acids. Germline V gene data show CDR1 as MNHEY and CDR2 as SVGAGI. CDR3 residues: CASSYVGGNTIYF. The CDR3 bases are TGTGCCAGCAGTTACGTCGGTGGAAACACCATATATTTT.

This chain connects TRBV6-5 to TRBJ1-1, with a tentative D call TRBD1 (6 bases). This CDR3 is built from 15 residues. V was shortened by 3 bases and J by 5 bases, with 16 bases between the two germline ends. The germline V gene has CDR1 MNHEY and CDR2 SVGAGI. The CDR3 sequence is CASSYSAGARTEAFF. The DNA of the CDR3 is TGTGCCAGCAGTTATTCGGCGGGGGCGCGAACTGAAGCTTTCTTT.

The V gene is TRBV10-2, the J gene TRBJ2-7; 10 positions agree with TRBD1. V was clipped by 1 base and J by 5 bases; unmatched bases: 8. This CDR3 comprises 16 residues. Germline V gives CDR1 WSHSY, CDR2 SAAADI. The CDR3 DNA reads TGCGCCAGCAGTGAGTGGGTGACAGGGGGCCAGGACGAGCAGTACTTC. Amino acids: CASSEWVTGGQDEQYF.

The V gene is TRBV5-1, the J gene TRBJ1-2; D call uncertain. V was cut by 2 bases and J by 1 base, with 12 bases left in between. CDR1 and CDR2 from the germline V gene are SGHRS and YFSETQ. This CDR3 has 15 amino acids. The CDR3 nucleotides are TGCGCCAGCAGCTTAGAGGCCAGACTTAACTATGGCTACACCTTC. Its protein is CASSLEARLNYGYTF.

The chain combines TRBV7-2 with TRBJ2-3, with a weak D call TRBD1 (6 bases). V was shortened by 6 bases and J by 4 bases, with 17 bases between the two germline ends. Germline-derived CDR1 and CDR2 are SGHTA and FQGNSA. The CDR3 runs 15 residues. The CDR3 DNA follows: TGTGCCAGCAGGAAACAGGGCAACGCGGCAGATACGCAGTATTTT. It translates to CASRKQGNAADTQYF. Looking up the rest from reference TRBV7-2 and TRBJ2-3 gives the full variable domain: GAGVSQSPSNKVTEKGKDVELRCDPISGHTALYWYRQSLGQGLEFLIYFQGNSAPDKSGLPSDRFSAERTGGSVSTLTIQRTQQEDSAVYLCASRKQGNAADTQYFGPGTRLTVL.

With respect to this clone: A junction boundary mismatches the germline segment, possibly from a read error. The rearrangement links TRBV7-9 to TRBJ1-1; D uncertain. The CDR3 extends over 17 amino acids. The V gene's germline CDR1 is SEHNR and CDR2 FQNEAQ (reference sequence). The CDR3 DNA reads TGTTCCAGCAGCTTAGCGAGGATATTTGAGGGAGACACTGAAGCTTTCTTT. It yields the protein CSSSLARIFEGDTEAFF.

The sample holds a few counts of this clone. V gene TRBV2 combines with J gene TRBJ1-3, with 7 bases aligning to TRBD1. CDR1 and CDR2 (germline): SNHLY, FYNNEI. Trimming at V came to 7 bases and at J to 2 bases, leaving 5 bases not matched to a gene. The CDR3 loop spans 14 amino acids. The CDR3 DNA reads TGTGCCAGCAAGTTGGGACAGACTGGAAACACCATATATTTT. It specifies CASKLGQTGNTIYF.

This chain uses TRBV7-9 with TRBJ2-5, with D possibly TRBD1 on 5 matching bases. Deletions cut 2 bases from V and 2 bases from J, with 9 bases between. The CDR3 length is 14 residues. Germline CDR1 SEHNR, CDR2 FQNEAQ (reference sequence). In DNA form, the CDR3 reads TGTGCCAGCAGCTTATGGCAGGGACAAGAGACCCAGTACTTC. Protein product: CASSLWQGQETQYF.

The chain carries TRBV5-4 and TRBJ2-3; 8 nucleotides line up with TRBD2. There are 17 residues in the CDR3. Germline CDR1 SGHNT, CDR2 YYREEE (reference sequence). The V and J ends lost 4 bases and 3 bases, in that order; junction bases with no gene match: 13. CDR3 amino acids: CASSRPQPGLGTDTQYF. CDR3 DNA: TGTGCCAGCAGCCGACCTCAACCGGGACTAGGTACAGATACGCAGTATTTT.

The chain recombines TRBV5-1 with TRBJ2-1; D is perhaps TRBD1 (6 bases). Germline CDR1 is SGHRS and CDR2 is YFSETQ. Trimming shortened V by 3 bases and J by 7 bases, and 17 bases separated the two germline ends. The CDR3 length is 15 residues. CDR3 in amino acids: CASSYLLGATNEQFF. CDR3 DNA: TGCGCCAGCAGCTACCTCTTGGGGGCAACGAATGAGCAGTTCTTC.

This clone has a handful of counts. V usage is TRBV4-3 and J usage is TRBJ1-6; TRBD1 aligns across 8 bases. Germline V gene lookup returns CDR1 LGHNA and CDR2 YSLEER. This CDR3 contains 15 residues. V gave up 4 bases and J gave up 7 bases; unmatched junction bases: 6. The CDR3 coding sequence is TGCGCCAGCAGCCGTGCAGGGGGCCTAAATTCACCCCTCCACTTT. It translates to CASSRAGGLNSPLHF.

The V call is TRBV6-1, the J call TRBJ2-7, with D perhaps matching TRBD1 (6 bases). From germline, CDR1 is MNHNS and CDR2 SASEGT. The V gene lost 8 bases and the J gene lost 3 bases, with 14 bases spanning the gap. CDR3 length: 13 amino acids. CDR3: CASLEVGGYEQYF. The DNA for the CDR3 is TGTGCCAGCCTTGAAGTAGGGGGCTACGAGCAGTACTTC.

This rearrangement joins TRBV5-8 to TRBJ1-4; D is uncertain. There are 13 residues in the CDR3. Trimming removed 4 bases from V and 4 bases from J, with 8 bases in between. Germline CDR1 SGHTS, CDR2 YDEGEE. In DNA form, the CDR3 reads TGTGCCAGCAGCCGGAGCTTTAATGAAAAACTGTTTTTT. Its protein product is CASSRSFNEKLFF.

The chain joins TRBV27 to TRBJ2-2; possible D gene TRBD1, 6 bases. The CDR3 totals 14 residues. From germline, CDR1 is MNHEY and CDR2 SMNVEV (reference sequence). V gave up 7 bases and J gave up 1 base, with 10 bases separating them. CDR3 loop: CASIGQRNTGELFF. In DNA form, the CDR3 reads TGTGCCAGCATTGGACAGCGGAACACCGGGGAGCTGTTTTTT.

The chain recombines TRBV19 with TRBJ2-7; TRBD2 might be the D (5 bases). CDR3 size: 15 residues. Germline V gene lookup returns CDR1 LNHDA and CDR2 SQIVND (reference sequence). The ends were cut back, 6 bases at V and 3 bases at J, with 18 bases in the middle. The CDR3 is CASSPVAGRVYEQYF. The CDR3 DNA reads as TGTGCCAGTAGCCCGGTCGCGGGCCGTGTCTACGAGCAGTACTTC.

J is TRBJ2-1 and V is TRBV5-1, with TRBD2 matching over 7 bases. Germline-derived CDR1 and CDR2 are SGHRS and YFSETQ. J gave up 2 bases and V 7 bases, and 9 bases lay outside the gene matches. This CDR3 has 15 residues. This CDR3 reads CASVQAGETYNEQFF. The CDR3 DNA reads as TGCGCCAGCGTCCAGGCGGGAGAAACCTACAATGAGCAGTTCTTC.

The genes are TRBV10-2 and TRBJ2-7, with no clear D. The CDR3 has 13 amino acids. CDR1 and CDR2 from the germline V gene are WSHSY and SAAADI. With 3 bases removed from V and 1 base from J, the gap between germline ends came to 7 bases. This chain's CDR3 is CASSERRSYEQYF. DNA for the CDR3: TGCGCCAGCAGTGAACGGAGATCCTACGAGCAGTACTTC.

The chain carries TRBV14 and TRBJ2-5; 10 bases fit TRBD1. The closer fit of TRBJ2-7 to the DNA end suggests the J call may be wrong. The CDR3 length is 15 residues. Germline assignment: CDR1 SGHDN and CDR2 FVKESK. As DNA, the CDR3 is TGTGCCAGCAGCCATTCCGGGACAGGGGTGTACGAGCAGTACTTC. It specifies CASSHSGTGVYEQYF.